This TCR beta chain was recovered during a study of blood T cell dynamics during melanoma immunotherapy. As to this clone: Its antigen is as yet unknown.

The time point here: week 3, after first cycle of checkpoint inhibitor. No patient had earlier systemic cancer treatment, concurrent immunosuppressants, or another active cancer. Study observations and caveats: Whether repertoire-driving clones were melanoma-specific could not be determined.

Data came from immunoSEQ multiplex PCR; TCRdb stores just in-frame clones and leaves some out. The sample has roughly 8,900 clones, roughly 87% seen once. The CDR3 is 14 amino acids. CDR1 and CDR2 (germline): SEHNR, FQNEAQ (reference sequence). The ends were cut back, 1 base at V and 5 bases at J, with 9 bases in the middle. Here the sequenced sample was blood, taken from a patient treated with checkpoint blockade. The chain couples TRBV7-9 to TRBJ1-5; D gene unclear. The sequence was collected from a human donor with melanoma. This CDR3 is CASSLGHKDQPQHF. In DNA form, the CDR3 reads TGTGCCAGCAGCTTAGGACATAAGGATCAGCCCCAGCATTTT.